This note documents a single T cell receptor beta chain sequence. What it binds is unknown. Produced via immunoSEQ multiplex PCR; TCRdb's table is partial and in-frame only. There are about 2.1 million clones in the sample; 85% to 95% occur only once, and approximately 1.6% lies in the top ten. The record originates from a study of shared clonotypes between healthy human individuals. Turning to the study itself: The plates for each donor numbered three CD4 naive, three CD4 memory, two CD8 naive and one CD8 memory. Study-wide points: Memory subsets generally showed lower estimated richness than naive subsets. Several donors shared approximately 5% of their naive CD4 clonotypes.

In the naive CD8 group, cells lacked CD45RO and were positively selected for CCR7, so terminally differentiated effector memory CD45RA+ cells were left out. HIV-negative, healthy adults without recent acute infections or vaccinations were the donors. The sequenced sample was naive CD8+ T cells from PBMCs. This receptor was taken from a man aged 18 to 29 in good health. Some clones in this sample may be carry-over from other donors' samples.

CDR3 protein: CASGFGDTYGYTF. CDR3 sequence (DNA): TGTGCTAGTGGTTTTGGGGATACCTATGGCTACACCTTC. This chain uses TRBV12-5 with TRBJ1-2; D remains unclear. Germline CDR1 and CDR2: LGHNT and FRNRAP. The CDR3 covers 13 residues. V dropped 3 bases and J dropped 4 bases, with 9 bases sitting between them.